The T cell receptor (beta chain) under discussion was sequenced for a study of blood T cell repertoires in COVID-19. In the original processing: Amplifying reference gene primers gave estimates of nucleated cell counts. Sequencing used immunoSEQ multiplex PCR; TCRdb keeps in-frame clones, though not all of them. That table is the source of V, J and clone size, and D and trimming were worked out from the DNA. The sample lists about 140,000 clones; about 92% were seen once. The CDR3 consists of 15 residues. Germline values: CDR1 MDHEN, CDR2 SYDVKM. With 1 base removed from V and 6 bases from J, the gap between germline ends came to 13 bases.

This receptor was obtained from a human donor in a cohort sampled during active COVID-19. The sample comprised peripheral blood. The chain uses TRBV28 and TRBJ1-3; a possible D gene is TRBD1 (6 bases). This chain's CDR3 is CASSLSARTANTIYF. For the CDR3, the DNA is TGTGCCAGCAGTTTATCCGCCCGGACAGCAAACACCATATATTTT.